The 8 T cell receptor beta chains given below trace back to one sample, sequenced in a study of regulatory T cells in long-lasting Graves disease (dated by TCRdb to about 2021). Read against the paper, the sample's time point label means: newly diagnosed GD, antithyroid drugs for less than 3 months. For both TCR sequencing and RNA sequencing, RNA was extracted from PBMCs using TRIzol. Receptors were amplified or captured by multiplex PCR. The instrument was an Illumina HiSeq 4000. To build TCR beta libraries, CDR3 regions were amplified by Arm-PCR using iRepertoire HTBI primers. The public reads were run again by TCRdb, first through fastp at Q25 and then through MiXCR, and only productive beta chains were kept. A single entry per CDR3 protein holds the most common genes and DNA from its merged rows. Counted in this sample were around 460,000 distinct CDR3 sequences; 12% to 15% of them appeared once. 17% of the sample goes to the ten largest clones.

This sample was shared with a second study, whose subject was T cells in Graves' hyperthyroidism and ophthalmopathy.

Sequences were derived from peripheral blood mononuclear cells (PBMCs), sampled at new diagnosis, from a patient treated with antithyroid drugs. The origin of the receptors is a woman in her forties or fifties with Graves disease. Donor details come from another sample of the same person, matched by shared clones.

This clonotype was seen a handful of times. CDR3 sequence: CSVEHDVTDTQYF. The CDR3 DNA is TGCAGCGTTGAACATGACGTGACAGATACGCAGTATTTT. This sequence joins TRBV29-1 and TRBJ2-3, with D uncertain. The ends were cut back, 2 bases at V and 3 bases at J, with 9 bases in the middle. The germline V gene encodes CDR1 SQVTM and CDR2 ANQGSEA. The CDR3 is 13 residues long.

The rearrangement joins TRBV5-5 to TRBJ1-2; D call uncertain. The germline CDR1 and CDR2 sequences are SGHKS and YYEKEE (reference sequence). The length of the CDR3 is 12 residues. V was clipped by 4 bases and J by 6 bases, with 10 bases between them. The CDR3 DNA sequence: TGTGCCAGCAGCGGTTTCTGGAATGGCTACACCTTC. This sequence encodes CASSGFWNGYTF.

This clonotype was counted at least ten times. The chain employs TRBV12-3 or TRBV12-4 and TRBJ2-7; tentatively, D is TRBD1 (6 bases). Trimming stripped 6 bases from V and 2 bases from J, with 11 bases between. The CDR3 loop spans 13 amino acids. The CDR3 loop is CASRGGPTYEQYF. Written as DNA, the CDR3 is TGTGCCAGCAGAGGGGGACCTACCTACGAGCAGTACTTC.

There are many counts of this clonotype. The chain couples TRBV20-1 to TRBJ2-3; the D gene is possibly TRBD2 (6 bases). Germline V gives CDR1 DFQATT, CDR2 SNEGSKA (reference sequence). The CDR3 has 16 residues. Trimming took 1 base from V and 2 from J, leaving 16 bases between them. The CDR3 DNA sequence: TGCAGTGCTAGAGTCGCGGGGCTAGCACTCACAGATACGCAGTATTTT. Protein: CSARVAGLALTDTQYF.

This clonotype was found many times. This chain joins TRBV20-1 and TRBJ2-7, with 9 bases that match TRBD2. Germline CDR1 reads DFQATT; CDR2 reads SNEGSKA (reference sequence). The CDR3 consists of 13 residues. V dropped 3 bases and J dropped 3; count of bases not matched to a gene: 3. The CDR3 here is CSARSGRFYEQYF. In DNA, the CDR3 is TGCAGTGCTAGGAGCGGGAGGTTCTACGAGCAGTACTTC.

The sample holds many counts of this clonotype. The chain couples TRBV30 to TRBJ1-1; no firm D call. The V gene lost 0 bases and the J gene lost 10 bases, with 12 bases spanning the gap. Germline CDR1 reads GTSNPN; CDR2 reads SVGIG (reference sequence). The length of the CDR3 is 12 residues. The CDR3 protein is CAWSVQPRGAFF. The CDR3 region has the DNA TGTGCCTGGAGTGTACAACCCCGCGGAGCTTTCTTT.

About this clonotype itself: This sequence may be a read error, since a much larger clone differs from it by one base. This chain connects TRBV9 to TRBJ2-1; TRBD2 agrees at 7 bases. J was trimmed by 3 bases and V by 3 bases; bases with no gene match: 6. This CDR3 has 15 residues. Germline CDR1 is SGDLS and CDR2 is YYNGEE. The CDR3, as DNA: TGTGCCAGCAGCGCCCTAGCGGAAAACTACAATGAGCAGTTCTTC. It codes for CASSALAENYNEQFF.

This clonotype was counted at least ten times. The J gene is TRBJ2-1, the V gene TRBV20-1, with D uncertain. The CDR3 covers 14 residues. Germline lookup yields CDR1 DFQATT and CDR2 SNEGSKA (reference sequence). The V end lost 1 base, the J end lost 6 bases, and 13 bases lay between the germline ends. The CDR3 loop is CSARGVPPRNEQFF. The CDR3, as DNA: TGCAGTGCTAGAGGGGTCCCCCCGCGCAATGAGCAGTTCTTC.